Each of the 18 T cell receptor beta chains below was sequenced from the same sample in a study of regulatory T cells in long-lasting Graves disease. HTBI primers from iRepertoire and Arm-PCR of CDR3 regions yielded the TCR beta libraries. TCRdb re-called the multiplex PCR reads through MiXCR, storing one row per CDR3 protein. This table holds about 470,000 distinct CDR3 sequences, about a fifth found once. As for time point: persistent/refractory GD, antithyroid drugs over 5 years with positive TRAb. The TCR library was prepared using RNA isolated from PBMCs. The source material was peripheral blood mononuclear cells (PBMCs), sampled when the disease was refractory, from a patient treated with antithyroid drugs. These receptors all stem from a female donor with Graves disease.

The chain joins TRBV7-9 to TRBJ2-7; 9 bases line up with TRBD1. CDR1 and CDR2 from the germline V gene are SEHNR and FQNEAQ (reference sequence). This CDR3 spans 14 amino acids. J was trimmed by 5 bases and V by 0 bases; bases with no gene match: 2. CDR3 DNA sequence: TGTGCCAGCAGCTTAGCGGGACAGGGACACGAGCAGTACTTC. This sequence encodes CASSLAGQGHEQYF.

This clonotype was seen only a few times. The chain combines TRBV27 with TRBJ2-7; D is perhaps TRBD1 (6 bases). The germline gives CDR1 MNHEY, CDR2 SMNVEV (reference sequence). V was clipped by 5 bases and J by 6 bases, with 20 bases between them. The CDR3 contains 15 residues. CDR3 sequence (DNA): TGTGCCAGCAGTCTATGGGGGACACTGAACGTCGAGCAGTACTTC. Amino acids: CASSLWGTLNVEQYF.

CDR3 residues: CASSLRLPDEQYV. The CDR3 nucleotides are TGTGCCAGCAGCCTCCGATTACCTGACGAGCAGTACGTC. The gene calls are TRBV13 and TRBJ2-7, with unresolved D. The CDR3 is made up of 13 amino acids. Looked up from germline, CDR1 is PRHDT and CDR2 is FYEKMQ (reference sequence). The V gene lost 5 bases and the J gene lost 5 bases, with 13 bases spanning the gap.

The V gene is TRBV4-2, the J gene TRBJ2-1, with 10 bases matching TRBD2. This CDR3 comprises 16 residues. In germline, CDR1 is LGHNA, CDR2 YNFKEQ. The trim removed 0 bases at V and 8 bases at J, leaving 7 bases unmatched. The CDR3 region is CASSQEGSGREYEQFF. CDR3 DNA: TGTGCCAGCAGCCAAGAGGGGAGCGGGAGGGAATATGAGCAGTTCTTC.

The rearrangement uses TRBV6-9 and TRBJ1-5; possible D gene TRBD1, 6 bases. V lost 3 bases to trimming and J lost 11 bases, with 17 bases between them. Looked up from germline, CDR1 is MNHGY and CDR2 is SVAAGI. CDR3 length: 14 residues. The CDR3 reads CASSYTGRQGSQHF. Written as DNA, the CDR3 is TGTGCCAGCAGTTACACGGGACGGCAGGGGTCCCAGCATTTT.

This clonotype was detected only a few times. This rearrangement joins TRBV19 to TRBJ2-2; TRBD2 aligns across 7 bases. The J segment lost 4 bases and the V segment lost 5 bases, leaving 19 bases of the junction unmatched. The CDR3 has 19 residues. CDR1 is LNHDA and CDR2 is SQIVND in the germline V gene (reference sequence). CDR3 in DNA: TGTGCCAGTAGTCCTCCCAGGATGTTTGCGGGAGCGACCACCGGGGAGCTGTTTTTT. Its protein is CASSPPRMFAGATTGELFF.

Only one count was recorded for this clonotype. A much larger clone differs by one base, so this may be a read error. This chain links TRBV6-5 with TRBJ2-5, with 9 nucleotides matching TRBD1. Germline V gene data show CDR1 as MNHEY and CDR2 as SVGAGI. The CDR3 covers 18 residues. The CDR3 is CASSSFTLGQGIQEAQYF. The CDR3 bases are TGTGCCAGCAGTTCATTCACCCTTGGACAGGGGATACAAGAGGCCCAGTACTTC.

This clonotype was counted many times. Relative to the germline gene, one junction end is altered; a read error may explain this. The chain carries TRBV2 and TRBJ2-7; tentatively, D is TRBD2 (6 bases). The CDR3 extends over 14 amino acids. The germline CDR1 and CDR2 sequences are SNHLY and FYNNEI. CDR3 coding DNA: TGTGCCACCAGTGCGGCGGGGAGCTCCTACGAGCAGTACTTC. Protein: CATSAAGSSYEQYF. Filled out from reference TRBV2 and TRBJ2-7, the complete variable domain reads EPEVTQTPSHQVTQMGQEVILRCVPISNHLYFYWYRQILGQKVEFLVSFYNNEISEKSEIFDDQFSVERPDGSNFTLKIRSTKLEDSAMYFCATSAAGSSYEQYFGPGTRLTVT.

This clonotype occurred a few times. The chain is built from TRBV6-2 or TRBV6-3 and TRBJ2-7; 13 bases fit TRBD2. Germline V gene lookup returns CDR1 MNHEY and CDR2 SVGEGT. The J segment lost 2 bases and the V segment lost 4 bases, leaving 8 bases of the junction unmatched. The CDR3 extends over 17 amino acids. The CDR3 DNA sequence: TGTGCCAGCAGTTTTACACGGACTAGCGGGAGTCCCTACGAGCAGTACTTC. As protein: CASSFTRTSGSPYEQYF.

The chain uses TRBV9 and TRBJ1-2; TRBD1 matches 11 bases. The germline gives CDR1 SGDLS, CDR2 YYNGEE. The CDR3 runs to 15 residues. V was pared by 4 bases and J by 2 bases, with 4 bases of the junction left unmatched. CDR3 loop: CASSTWTGGNYGYTF. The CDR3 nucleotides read TGTGCCAGCAGCACATGGACAGGGGGCAACTATGGCTACACCTTC.

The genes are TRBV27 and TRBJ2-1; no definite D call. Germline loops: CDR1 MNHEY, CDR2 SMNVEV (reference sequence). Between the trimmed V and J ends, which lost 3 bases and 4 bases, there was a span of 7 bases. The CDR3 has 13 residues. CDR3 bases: TGTGCCAGCAGTTTCATACAGTACAATGAGCAGTTCTTC. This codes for CASSFIQYNEQFF.

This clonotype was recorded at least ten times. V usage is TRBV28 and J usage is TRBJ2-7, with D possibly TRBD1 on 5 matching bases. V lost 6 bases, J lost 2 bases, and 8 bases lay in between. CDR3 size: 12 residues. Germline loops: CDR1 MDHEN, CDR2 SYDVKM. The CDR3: CASSQTAYEQYF. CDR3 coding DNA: TGTGCCAGCAGCCAGACAGCCTACGAGCAGTACTTC.

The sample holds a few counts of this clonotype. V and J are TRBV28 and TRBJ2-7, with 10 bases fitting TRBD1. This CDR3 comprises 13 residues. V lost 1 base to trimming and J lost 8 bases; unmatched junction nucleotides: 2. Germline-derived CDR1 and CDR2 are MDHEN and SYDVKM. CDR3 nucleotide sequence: TGTGCCAGCAGTTTATCGACAGGGGGCCAGCAGTACTTC. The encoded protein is CASSLSTGGQQYF.

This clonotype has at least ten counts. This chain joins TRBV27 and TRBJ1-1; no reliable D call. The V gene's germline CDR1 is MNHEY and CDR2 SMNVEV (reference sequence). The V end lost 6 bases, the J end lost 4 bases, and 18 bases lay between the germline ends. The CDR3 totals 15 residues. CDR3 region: CASSRSGPWGTEAFF. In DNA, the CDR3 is TGTGCCAGCAGCAGGTCCGGACCTTGGGGCACTGAAGCTTTCTTT.

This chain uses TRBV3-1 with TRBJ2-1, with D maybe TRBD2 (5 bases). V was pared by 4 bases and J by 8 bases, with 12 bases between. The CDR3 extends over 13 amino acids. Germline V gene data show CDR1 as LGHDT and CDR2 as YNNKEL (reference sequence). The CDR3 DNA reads TGTGCCAGCAGCCTCGGCTGGGGAGATGAGCAGTTCTTC. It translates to CASSLGWGDEQFF.

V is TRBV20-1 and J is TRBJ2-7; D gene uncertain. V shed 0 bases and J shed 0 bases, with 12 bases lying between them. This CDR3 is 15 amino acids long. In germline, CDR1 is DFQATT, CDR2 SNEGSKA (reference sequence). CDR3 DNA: TGCAGTGCTAGAGATCTTCGCGGTAGCTCCTACGAGCAGTACTTC. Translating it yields CSARDLRGSSYEQYF.

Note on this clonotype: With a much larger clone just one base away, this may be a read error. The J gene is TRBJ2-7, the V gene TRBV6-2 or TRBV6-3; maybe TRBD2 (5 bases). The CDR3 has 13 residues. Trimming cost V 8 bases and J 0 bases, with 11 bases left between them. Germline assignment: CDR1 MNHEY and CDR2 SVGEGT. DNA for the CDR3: TGTGCCAGCGAACCTAGCAGCTCCTACGAGCAGTACTTC. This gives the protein CASEPSSSYEQYF.

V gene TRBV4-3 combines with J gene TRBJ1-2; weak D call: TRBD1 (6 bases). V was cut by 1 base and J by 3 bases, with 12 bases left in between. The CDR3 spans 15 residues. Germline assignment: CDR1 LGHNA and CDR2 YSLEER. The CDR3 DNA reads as TGCGCCAGCAGCCAAGCCGCGACAGGAGACTATGGCTACACCTTC. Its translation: CASSQAATGDYGYTF.